Below, 32 T cell receptor beta chains from the same sample are listed, as sequenced in a study of blood T cell repertoires in COVID-19. Method: immunoSEQ multiplex PCR; TCRdb's copy keeps in-frame clones and lacks some. Of 150,000 or so clones listed, more than 80% are singletons. Sequenced sample: peripheral blood. All receptors derive from a woman between 55 and 75 years old with COVID-19, enrolled during active disease.

The chain joins TRBV3-1 (or the pseudogene TRBV3-2) to TRBJ2-7, with D perhaps matching TRBD2 (5 bases). The CDR3 loop spans 15 amino acids. V lost 4 bases to trimming and J lost 3 bases, with 16 bases between them. From germline, CDR1 is LGHDT and CDR2 YNNKEL (reference sequence). The chain's CDR3 is CASSRGFGRIYEQYF. DNA for the CDR3: TGTGCCAGCAGCCGAGGGTTTGGGAGAATCTACGAGCAGTACTTC.

The rearrangement uses TRBV6-4 and TRBJ2-3; 8 nucleotides match TRBD2. Trimming removed 3 bases from V and 8 bases from J; junction bases left unmatched: 7. Per the germline V gene, CDR1 is MRHNA and CDR2 is SNTAGT. There are 14 residues in the CDR3. DNA of the CDR3: TGTGCCAGCAGTGAACTAGCGGCGGGGCGTACGCAGTATTTT. Encoded protein: CASSELAAGRTQYF.

The table lists this clone with a count of one. The junction differs from germline at one of its ends, possibly a read error. The gene calls are TRBV7-7 and TRBJ2-2; 9 bases are a match to TRBD1. This CDR3 has 14 amino acids. In germline, CDR1 is SSHAT, CDR2 FNYEAQ (reference sequence). CDR3 nucleotides: TGTGCTAGCAGAGCGACAGGGGGCACCGGGGAGCTGTTTTTT. It translates to CASRATGGTGELFF. Full variable domain (missing parts from reference TRBV7-7 and TRBJ2-2): GAGVSQSPRYKVTKRGQDVTLRCDPISSHATLYWYQQALGQGPEFLTYFNYEAQPDKSGLPSDRFSAERPEGSISTLTIQRTEQRDSAMYRCASRATGGTGELFFGEGSRLTVL.

The chain is built from TRBV10-3 and TRBJ2-7, with a weak D call TRBD1 (6 bases). V was cut by 2 bases and J by 1 base, with 9 bases left in between. CDR1 and CDR2 from the germline V gene are ENHRY and SYGVKD. The CDR3 totals 14 residues. CDR3 residues: CAISESTGSYEQYF. CDR3 DNA: TGTGCCATCAGTGAGAGTACAGGGTCCTACGAGCAGTACTTC.

This chain joins TRBV7-2 and TRBJ2-1, with D possibly TRBD1 on 5 matching bases. Germline assignment: CDR1 SGHTA and CDR2 FQGNSA. V was clipped by 0 bases and J by 5 bases, with 8 bases between them. The CDR3 loop spans 14 amino acids. In nucleotides, the CDR3 is TGTGCCAGCAGCTTAGCGGGGCGCAACAATGAGCAGTTCTTC. It encodes CASSLAGRNNEQFF.

This clone has only one observation. V and J are TRBV6-2 or TRBV6-3 and TRBJ2-6; 8 nucleotides agree with TRBD2. The CDR3 contains 17 residues. J lost 0 bases, V lost 5 bases, and 6 bases had no gene match. CDR1 is MNHEY and CDR2 is SVGEGT in the germline V gene. The CDR3 region is CASSPGGGISGANVLTF. CDR3 bases: TGTGCCAGCAGTCCCGGCGGGGGGATCTCTGGGGCCAACGTCCTGACTTTC.

The chain links TRBV4-3 to TRBJ1-1; 8 positions match TRBD1. The CDR3 extends over 15 amino acids. CDR1 LGHNA and CDR2 YSLEER come from the germline V gene. Losses at the gene ends were 2 bases for V and 4 bases for J; bases not matched to a gene: 6. The CDR3 is CASSQRQGRLTEAFF. As DNA, the CDR3 is TGCGCCAGCAGCCAAAGACAGGGGCGACTCACTGAAGCTTTCTTT.

The chain uses TRBV7-2 and TRBJ2-4, with TRBD2 matching 9 bases. The V gene's germline CDR1 is SGHTA and CDR2 FQGNSA. The CDR3 covers 16 residues. V lost 5 bases, J lost 0 bases, and 5 bases stayed unmatched. As DNA, the CDR3 is TGTGCCAGCAGCCCCGTAGCGGGGGTAGCCAAAAACATTCAGTACTTC. Translated, it gives CASSPVAGVAKNIQYF. The full variable domain, rest sourced from reference TRBV7-2 and TRBJ2-4, is GAGVSQSPSNKVTEKGKDVELRCDPISGHTALYWYRQSLGQGLEFLIYFQGNSAPDKSGLPSDRFSAERTGGSVSTLTIQRTQQEDSAVYLCASSPVAGVAKNIQYFGAGTRLSVL.

The chain uses TRBV4-3 and TRBJ1-5; D unresolved. In germline, CDR1 is LGHNA, CDR2 YSLEER. With 0 bases removed from V and 2 bases from J, the gap between germline ends came to 11 bases. The CDR3 is made up of 16 amino acids. CDR3 residues: CASSQDLRVGNQPQHF. The CDR3 coding sequence is TGCGCCAGCAGCCAAGATCTGAGGGTGGGCAATCAGCCCCAGCATTTT.

The table lists this clone with a few counts. This chain uses TRBV6-5 with TRBJ2-2; 7 positions match TRBD2. The germline CDR1 and CDR2 sequences are MNHEY and SVGAGI. This CDR3 has 15 amino acids. The J segment lost 0 bases and the V segment lost 6 bases, leaving 4 bases of the junction unmatched. The CDR3 protein is CASSPGLTNTGELFF. CDR3 coding DNA: TGTGCCAGCAGCCCGGGACTAACGAACACCGGGGAGCTGTTTTTT.

In the case of this clone: The sample carries other DNA sequences with the same CDR3. The rearrangement links TRBV5-6 to TRBJ1-5, with D perhaps matching TRBD1 (6 bases). V was cut by 3 bases and J by 1 base, with 8 bases left in between. This CDR3 has 14 amino acids. CDR1 is SGHDT, CDR2 YYEEEE, per germline. CDR3 in DNA: TGTGCCAGCAGCTCCAGGGGAAGCAATCAGCCCCAGCATTTT. Encoded protein: CASSSRGSNQPQHF.

J is TRBJ1-2 and V is TRBV5-1; weak D call: TRBD1 (6 bases). The CDR3 loop spans 13 amino acids. CDR1 is SGHRS and CDR2 is YFSETQ in the germline V gene. V lost 0 bases, J lost 4 bases, and 7 bases lay in between. DNA for the CDR3: TGCGCCAGCAGCTTGGAGGACAGCTATGGCTACACCTTC. Its translation is CASSLEDSYGYTF. Looking up the rest from reference TRBV5-1 and TRBJ1-2 gives the full variable domain: KAGVTQTPRYLIKTRGQQVTLSCSPISGHRSVSWYQQTPGQGLQFLFEYFSETQRNKGNFPGRFSGRQFSNSRSEMNVSTLELGDSALYLCASSLEDSYGYTFGSGTRLTVV.

The chain joins TRBV6-5 to TRBJ2-3, with 9 bases identical to TRBD1. The CDR3 is 14 amino acids. V gave up 7 bases and J gave up 4 bases; unmatched junction bases: 6. CDR1 is MNHEY, CDR2 SVGAGI, per germline. The CDR3 spells CASNRDRVADTQYF. The CDR3 region has the DNA TGTGCCAGCAATAGGGACAGGGTTGCAGATACGCAGTATTTT.

This chain connects TRBV9 to TRBJ1-1; 9 positions match TRBD1. V lost 0 bases to trimming and J lost 1 base; unmatched junction nucleotides: 4. This CDR3 is built from 16 residues. Germline CDR1 is SGDLS and CDR2 is YYNGEE. CDR3 amino acids: CASSVGGQGRNTEAFF. CDR3 DNA sequence: TGTGCCAGCAGCGTAGGAGGACAGGGGCGGAACACTGAAGCTTTCTTT. The whole variable domain, filled in from reference TRBV9 and TRBJ1-1, reads DSGVTQTPKHLITATGQRVTLRCSPRSGDLSVYWYQQSLDQGLQFLIQYYNGEERAKGNILERFSAQQFPDLHSELNLSSLELGDSALYFCASSVGGQGRNTEAFFGQGTRLTVV.

The chain links TRBV7-2 to TRBJ1-1; 10 bases are shared with TRBD1. J lost 2 bases, V lost 3 bases, and 0 bases had no gene match. Germline values: CDR1 SGHTA, CDR2 FQGNSA. The CDR3 spans 14 residues. The CDR3 nucleotides are TGTGCCAGCAGCTTGACAGGGGGCAACACTGAAGCTTTCTTT. It yields the protein CASSLTGGNTEAFF.

The V and J genes are TRBV5-5 and TRBJ1-2; 7 bases are shared with TRBD1. Germline loops: CDR1 SGHKS, CDR2 YYEKEE (reference sequence). The V gene end was trimmed by 1 base and the J gene end by 8 bases; junction bases not matched to a gene: 11. This CDR3 contains 15 residues. The CDR3 region is CASSLLGTAQGGYTF. In nucleotides, the CDR3 is TGTGCCAGCAGCTTGCTTGGGACAGCACAGGGCGGCTACACCTTC.

The chain recombines TRBV5-4 with TRBJ2-5; TRBD2 agrees at 7 bases. The CDR3 extends over 15 amino acids. The V gene's germline CDR1 is SGHNT and CDR2 YYREEE (reference sequence). J gave up 2 bases and V 3 bases, and 7 bases lay outside the gene matches. The CDR3 sequence: CASSSPTSPQETQYF. The DNA of the CDR3 is TGTGCCAGCAGCTCGCCGACTAGCCCACAAGAGACCCAGTACTTC.

The chain has TRBV3-1 (or the pseudogene TRBV3-2) and TRBJ2-3, with 10 nucleotides matching TRBD2. Trimming cost V 1 base and J 4 bases; bases outside gene matches: 8. This CDR3 is built from 17 residues. In germline, CDR1 is LGHDT, CDR2 YNNKEL (reference sequence). The CDR3 nucleotides are TGTGCCAGCAGCCAAGGGCTAGCGGGGGCAGGAGCAGATACGCAGTATTTT. Amino acids: CASSQGLAGAGADTQYF.

The chain carries TRBV5-6 and TRBJ1-1, with D uncertain. Germline CDR1 and CDR2: SGHDT and YYEEEE. The V and J ends lost 5 bases and 1 base respectively, with 21 bases between them. This CDR3 contains 17 residues. CDR3: CASSEVGGLLGNTEAFF. The DNA for the CDR3 is TGTGCCAGCAGTGAGGTTGGTGGTTTATTAGGGAACACTGAAGCTTTCTTT.

The chain joins TRBV5-6 to TRBJ1-6; a weak D match, TRBD1 (5 bases). V was shortened by 4 bases and J by 7 bases, with 15 bases between the two germline ends. CDR1 and CDR2 from the germline V gene are SGHDT and YYEEEE. The CDR3 has 15 amino acids. The CDR3 reads CASSRIQAPNSPLHF. CDR3 nucleotide sequence: TGTGCCAGCAGCCGCATACAGGCCCCCAATTCACCCCTCCACTTT.

J is TRBJ2-5 and V is TRBV10-3; 9 positions match TRBD1. This CDR3 has 16 residues. The J segment lost 5 bases and the V segment lost 0 bases, leaving 7 bases of the junction unmatched. CDR1 is ENHRY, CDR2 SYGVKD, per germline. The CDR3: CAISESTTGGVETQYF. DNA of the CDR3: TGTGCCATCAGTGAGTCGACTACAGGGGGCGTGGAGACCCAGTACTTC.

CDR3 sequence reads: CASEPGTGGSYGYTF. The CDR3 coding sequence is TGTGCCAGCGAACCCGGGACAGGGGGGTCCTATGGCTACACCTTC. This rearrangement joins TRBV7-2 to TRBJ1-2; 11 positions match TRBD1. Per germline, CDR1 SGHTA and CDR2 FQGNSA. The CDR3 totals 15 residues. V shed 8 bases, J shed 4 bases, and the junction held 9 bases outside the gene matches.

The chain employs TRBV7-9 and TRBJ1-1, with TRBD1 matching over 8 bases. CDR3 length: 14 residues. Per germline, CDR1 SEHNR and CDR2 FQNEAQ (reference sequence). V was clipped by 3 bases and J by 11 bases; unmatched bases: 11. CDR3 residues: CASSFARGLVDAFF. The CDR3 DNA reads as TGTGCCAGCAGCTTCGCCAGGGGGCTTGTGGACGCTTTCTTT.

The chain uses TRBV6-4 and TRBJ1-4, with a tentative D call TRBD1 (6 bases). Germline V gives CDR1 MRHNA, CDR2 SNTAGT. This CDR3 has 13 amino acids. V lost 6 bases and J 3 bases, leaving 8 bases between the germline ends. In DNA, the CDR3 is TGTGCCAGCAGACAGGGCCCTAATGAAAAACTGTTTTTT. As protein: CASRQGPNEKLFF.

J is TRBJ1-1 and V is TRBV29-1; weak D call: TRBD1 (5 bases). V was trimmed by 5 bases and J by 2 bases, leaving 9 bases between them. CDR1 and CDR2 (germline): SQVTM, ANQGSEA. This CDR3 has 12 amino acids. As DNA, the CDR3 is TGCAGCGTTCGGGACTTTAACACTGAAGCTTTCTTT. It codes for CSVRDFNTEAFF.

The chain has TRBV10-3 and TRBJ1-1, with D unresolved. The germline gives CDR1 ENHRY, CDR2 SYGVKD. Trimming removed 4 bases at V and 1 base at J, with 7 bases between. CDR3 size: 13 residues. The CDR3 reads CAISVSQNTEAFF. CDR3 DNA sequence: TGTGCCATCAGTGTGTCACAGAACACTGAAGCTTTCTTT.

The chain employs TRBV4-3 and TRBJ1-2; no definite D call. The ends were cut back, 1 base at V and 5 bases at J, with 17 bases in the middle. The CDR3 contains 16 residues. Germline-derived CDR1 and CDR2 are LGHNA and YSLEER. The CDR3 DNA reads TGCGCCAGCAGCCAAGGGCGAACAGCTTCATGGTATGGCTACACCTTC. Protein sequence: CASSQGRTASWYGYTF.

The rearrangement links TRBV15 to TRBJ1-1; perhaps TRBD1 as D (6 bases). Trimming left V 5 bases short and J 3 bases short, with 22 bases between. From germline, CDR1 is LNHNV and CDR2 YYDKDF (reference sequence). CDR3 length: 17 residues. The CDR3 DNA reads TGTGCCACCAGCGGAACAGGGTGGAGATACGGGGACACTGAAGCTTTCTTT. Translating it yields CATSGTGWRYGDTEAFF.

The genes are TRBV2 and TRBJ2-5, with D unresolved. CDR3 size: 13 residues. CDR1 is SNHLY, CDR2 FYNNEI, per germline. V lost 3 bases and J lost 5, with 10 bases in between. As DNA, the CDR3 is TGTGCCAGCAGTGAGCTTTTCGCGGAGACCCAGTACTTC. Translating gives CASSELFAETQYF.

V is TRBV6-1 and J is TRBJ1-4, with TRBD1 identical over 10 bases. The CDR3 loop spans 18 amino acids. Germline V gene lookup returns CDR1 MNHNS and CDR2 SASEGT. V was clipped by 1 base and J by 8 bases; unmatched bases: 13. Here the CDR3 reads CASSEVGQGGSFGEKLFF. The CDR3 region has the DNA TGTGCCAGCAGTGAAGTCGGACAGGGGGGTAGTTTTGGAGAAAAACTGTTTTTT.

V is TRBV19 and J is TRBJ1-5, with D possibly TRBD1 on 5 matching bases. There are 13 residues in the CDR3. Germline assignment: CDR1 LNHDA and CDR2 SQIVND (reference sequence). Trimming pared 5 bases from V and 7 bases from J, leaving 12 bases between. As DNA, the CDR3 is TGTGCCAGTAGTCCACAGGTCGGCCAGCCCCAGCATTTT. Protein sequence: CASSPQVGQPQHF. Full variable domain (remainder filled in from reference TRBV19 and TRBJ1-5): DGGITQSPKYLFRKEGQNVTLSCEQNLNHDAMYWYRQDPGQGLRLIYYSQIVNDFQKGDIAEGYSVSREKKESFPLTVTSAQKNPTAFYLCASSPQVGQPQHFGDGTRLSIL.

This clone is a singleton in its sample. The chain uses TRBV3-1 (or the pseudogene TRBV3-2) and TRBJ2-2; the match to TRBD2 covers 10 bases. Germline V gene lookup returns CDR1 LGHDT and CDR2 YNNKEL (reference sequence). V shed 1 base, J shed 2 bases, and the junction held 7 bases outside the gene matches. The CDR3 has 18 amino acids. The CDR3 DNA is TGTGCCAGCAGCCAAGTTTCCAGCGGGGGGGATAACACCGGGGAGCTGTTTTTT. This translates into CASSQVSSGGDNTGELFF.